The entry below describes one T cell receptor (beta chain). Methods used by the authors: Amplification of reference gene primers provided the estimated nucleated cell counts. Sequencing used immunoSEQ multiplex PCR; TCRdb keeps in-frame clones, though not all of them. D and trimming come from the DNA, and the V and J calls and clone size come from that table. Altogether a few hundred thousand clones are present, 85% to 90% being singletons, with the ten largest covering around 1.1%. This record comes from a study of blood T cell repertoires in COVID-19. Trimming pared 6 bases from V and 3 bases from J, leaving 11 bases between. This CDR3 spans 13 amino acids.

Material for sequencing was PBMCs or T cells enriched from blood (not recorded which). The V call is TRBV12-3 or TRBV12-4, the J call TRBJ1-1; a possible D gene is TRBD1 (6 bases). This clonotype was sampled from a man aged 30-40 years who had recovered from COVID-19. CDR3 amino acids: CASRKWTDTEAFF. The CDR3 nucleotides read TGTGCCAGCAGGAAATGGACAGACACTGAAGCTTTCTTT.